This T cell receptor (beta chain) stems from a study of siplizumab effects on memory and regulatory T cells. The study's findings and limits: To unstimulated subsets, only a minor fraction of alloreactive clones could be mapped. A significant reduction in alloreactive sequences traceable to unstimulated CD4+ memory cells was produced by siplizumab. Versus over 25% in controls, the mappable alloreactive CD4+ clones averaged nearly 70% Treg-derived with siplizumab. Many proliferating CD4+ or CD8+ clones remained unclassified. Roughly 80-96% of them could not be assigned either a naive or a memory phenotype.

Profiled with immunoSEQ multiplex PCR; TCRdb holds only in-frame clones, not every one. There are about 69,000 clones in the sample; approximately 88% occur only once, and approximately 1.7% lies in the top ten. This CDR3 region has 14 residues. Germline-derived CDR1 and CDR2 are SGHKS and YYEKEE (reference sequence). This clone was counted once. The antigen is undetermined. The sequenced sample consisted of Tregs sorted from blood. V is TRBV5-5 and J is TRBJ2-2, with D unclear. The receptor was isolated from a human donor in good health. The CDR3 reads CGSVLGPNTGELFF. CDR3 in DNA: TGTGGGTCTGTCCTCGGCCCGAACACCGGGGAGCTGTTTTTT.